This is a list of T cell receptor beta chains from one sample in a study of T cell responses to AZD1222 COVID-19 vaccine. Clones were sequenced by immunoSEQ multiplex PCR, and TCRdb holds only the in-frame ones, with some missing. The data show some 110,000 clones, with around 83% seen just once and approximately 16% held by the top ten. This specimen was peripheral blood, taken 28 days after the second AZD1222 dose. These TCRs come from an adult who received the AZD1222 COVID-19 vaccine. The CDR3 runs from the conserved cysteine through the conserved F or W. D genes are given only for firm matches. Rows may omit the clone size; those that give it use once, few, many or a size class.

V	J	D	size	length	CDR3	DNA
TRBV29-1	TRBJ2-3	-	-	13	CSVVGPLVGTQYF	TGCAGCGTTGTGGGACCTCTTGTAGGTACGCAGTATTTT
TRBV9	TRBJ2-7	-	once	15	CASSVGPDSPAEQYF	TGTGCCAGCAGCGTAGGTCCGGACAGCCCAGCCGAGCAGTACTTC
TRBV3-1/TRBV3-2	TRBJ1-1	TRBD1	-	11	CASRRTGEAFF	TGTGCCAGCAGGAGGACAGGGGAAGCTTTCTTT
TRBV30	TRBJ2-7	-	few	11	CAWSEASEQYF	TGTGCCTGGAGTGAAGCCTCCGAGCAGTACTTC
TRBV9	TRBJ2-2	-	-	15	CASSVAPGNTGELFF	TGTGCCAGCAGCGTAGCTCCAGGGAACACCGGGGAGCTGTTTTTT
TRBV6-4	TRBJ1-2	-	-	12	CASSDSMGGYTF	TGTGCCAGCAGTGACTCGATGGGTGGCTACACCTTC
TRBV10-3	TRBJ1-1	TRBD1	-	15	CAISKGQHMNTEAFF	TGTGCCATCAGTAAGGGACAGCACATGAACACTGAAGCTTTCTTT
TRBV11-2	TRBJ2-7	-	-	14	CASSLTDVSYEQYF	TGTGCCAGCAGCTTAACAGATGTCTCCTACGAGCAGTACTTC
TRBV21-1	TRBJ1-5	-	-	13	CASSSRGGQPQHF	TGTGCCAGCAGCAGCAGGGGAGGTCAGCCCCAGCATTTT
TRBV10-1	TRBJ2-1	TRBD2	-	16	CASSTGTSGSYNEQFF	TGCGCCAGCAGCACGGGGACTAGCGGGTCCTACAATGAGCAGTTCTTC
TRBV7-2	TRBJ1-2	-	-	15	CASNPKGAASYGYTF	TGTGCCAGCAACCCTAAGGGAGCTGCGAGCTATGGCTACACCTTC
TRBV12-3/TRBV12-4	TRBJ1-2	TRBD1	-	13	CASSLHRGFGYTF	TGTGCCAGCAGTTTACACAGGGGGTTTGGCTACACCTTC
TRBV29-1	TRBJ1-1	-	once	15	CSVLSWAGARAEAFF	TGCAGCGTACTGAGTTGGGCAGGGGCTCGAGCTGAAGCTTTCTTT
TRBV4-2	TRBJ1-2	-	-	14	CASSRARDGFGYTF	TGTGCCAGCAGCCGCGCCCGGGACGGATTCGGCTACACCTTC
TRBV19	TRBJ1-5	-	few	16	CASSSSGTPVGQPQHF	TGTGCCAGTAGTAGCTCCGGGACCCCGGTGGGTCAGCCCCAGCATTTT
TRBV21-1	TRBJ1-4	-	-	16	CASSSGTDTTNEKLFF	TGTGCCAGCAGCTCCGGGACAGATACAACTAATGAAAAACTGTTTTTT
TRBV27	TRBJ2-1	-	-	16	CASSLYGASYLGEQFF	TGTGCCAGCAGTTTATACGGGGCATCCTACCTCGGGGAGCAGTTCTTC
TRBV10-2	TRBJ1-1	-	-	15	CASSEVRNMNTEAFF	TGCGCCAGCAGTGAGGTCAGAAACATGAACACTGAAGCTTTCTTT
TRBV7-6	TRBJ2-5	TRBD2	-	20	CASSLKGVAGVFSLRETQYF	TGTGCCAGCAGCTTAAAAGGGGTAGCGGGAGTATTTTCTTTGAGAGAGACCCAGTACTTC
TRBV10-3	TRBJ1-4	-	-	15	CAISARISTNEKLFF	TGTGCCATCAGTGCTCGCATATCAACTAATGAAAAACTGTTTTTT
TRBV5-6	TRBJ1-2	-	once	15	CASSLVLQPNYGYTF	TGTGCCAGCAGCTTGGTTTTGCAACCGAACTATGGCTACACCTTC
TRBV12-2	TRBJ1-2	-	-	13	CASRFGQGHGYTF	TGTGCAAGTCGCTTTGGACAGGGCCATGGCTACACCTTC
TRBV5-1	TRBJ2-5	-	-	15	CASSLSGEGQETQYF	TGCGCCAGCAGCTTGTCGGGGGAAGGCCAAGAGACCCAGTACTTC
TRBV5-1	TRBJ2-5	-	-	15	CASSSRGAGGETQYF	TGCGCCAGCAGCTCCCGGGGGGCCGGTGGAGAGACCCAGTACTTC
TRBV18	TRBJ2-1	-	-	15	CASSPVSGASNEQFF	TGTGCCAGCTCACCAGTATCCGGCGCCTCGAATGAGCAGTTCTTC
TRBV18	TRBJ2-2	TRBD1	-	15	CASSPGQGFTGELFF	TGTGCCAGCTCACCGGGACAGGGATTCACCGGGGAGCTGTTTTTT
TRBV6-6	TRBJ2-7	TRBD2	-	16	CASRKGGSGDSYEQYF	TGTGCCAGCAGAAAGGGTGGTAGCGGGGACTCCTACGAGCAGTACTTC
TRBV24-1	TRBJ1-1	-	once	11	CATSDSTGAFF	TGTGCCACCAGTGATTCTACTGGGGCTTTCTTT
TRBV6-5	TRBJ1-1	-	-	14	CASRPDSMNTEAFF	TGTGCCAGCAGACCGGACAGTATGAACACTGAAGCTTTCTTT
TRBV6-2/TRBV6-3	TRBJ1-6	TRBD1	many	14	CASSIGQGGSPLHF	TGTGCCAGCAGTATCGGACAGGGCGGGTCACCCCTCCACTTT
TRBV2	TRBJ1-4	-	-	15	CASLYDRLLTEKLFF	TGTGCCAGCCTTTATGACAGGCTATTAACCGAAAAACTGTTTTTT
TRBV29-1	TRBJ2-5	-	-	9	CSVDETQYF	TGCAGCGTTGACGAGACCCAGTACTTC
TRBV7-3	TRBJ2-5	-	once	15	CASSLRAGPQETQYF	TGTGCCAGCAGCTTAAGGGCAGGCCCTCAGGAGACCCAGTACTTC
TRBV7-3	TRBJ2-2	-	-	13	CASSLQEVGELFF	TGTGCCAGCAGCTTACAGGAAGTCGGGGAGCTGTTTTTT
TRBV13	TRBJ1-6	-	-	15	CASSLFGGYNSPLHF	TGTGCCAGCAGCTTATTCGGGGGATATAATTCACCCCTCCACTTT
TRBV11-2	TRBJ2-7	-	-	14	CASSLTSDAYEQYF	TGTGCCAGCAGCTTAACTTCGGATGCCTACGAGCAGTACTTC
TRBV29-1	TRBJ2-1	TRBD2	-	13	CSHIGLEMNEQFF	TGCAGCCACATCGGACTAGAGATGAATGAGCAGTTCTTC
TRBV6-1	TRBJ1-5	-	-	16	CASSEHGEVYPQPQHF	TGTGCCAGCAGTGAACATGGTGAGGTTTATCCTCAGCCCCAGCATTTT
TRBV7-2	TRBJ2-2	TRBD2	-	17	CASSLVAGGRNTGELFF	TGTGCCAGCAGCTTAGTGGCGGGAGGACGGAACACCGGGGAGCTGTTTTTT
TRBV7-2	TRBJ1-1	TRBD1	-	13	CASSVTGGTEAFF	TGTGCCAGCAGCGTAACAGGGGGCACTGAAGCTTTCTTT
TRBV9	TRBJ1-2	TRBD1	once	16	CASSVDGTGNFYGYTF	TGTGCCAGCAGCGTAGATGGGACAGGCAACTTCTATGGCTACACCTTC
TRBV4-1	TRBJ2-1	TRBD2	-	17	CASSQTPGLAGGHEQFF	TGCGCCAGCAGCCAAACTCCCGGACTAGCGGGAGGCCATGAGCAGTTCTTC
TRBV12-3/TRBV12-4	TRBJ1-6	-	-	13	CASIGQLDSPLHF	TGTGCCAGCATTGGACAGTTGGATTCACCCCTCCACTTT
TRBV7-8	TRBJ1-5	-	-	13	CASSLVREPPQHF	TGTGCCAGCAGCTTAGTCCGGGAGCCGCCCCAGCATTTT
TRBV12-3/TRBV12-4	TRBJ1-2	-	-	13	CASSLGEDYGYTF	TGTGCCAGCAGTTTAGGGGAGGACTATGGCTACACCTTC
TRBV24-1	TRBJ2-2	TRBD2	-	15	CATKKAGGDTGELFF	TGTGCCACCAAAAAAGCCGGGGGGGACACCGGGGAGCTGTTTTTT
TRBV5-4	TRBJ2-5	TRBD2	-	16	CASALMGGMDQETQYF	TGTGCCAGCGCATTAATGGGGGGGATGGACCAAGAGACCCAGTACTTC
TRBV11-2	TRBJ2-3	TRBD2	-	15	CASSPGGANRDTQYF	TGTGCCAGCAGCCCCGGGGGGGCCAACCGGGATACGCAGTATTTT
TRBV11-2	TRBJ2-1	-	-	15	CASSSSVDGYNEQFF	TGTGCCAGCAGCTCGTCAGTGGATGGGTACAATGAGCAGTTCTTC
TRBV19	TRBJ1-5	-	-	15	CASPGPGGVNQPQHF	TGTGCCAGTCCGGGCCCAGGAGGCGTTAATCAGCCCCAGCATTTT
TRBV6-4	TRBJ1-5	-	-	14	CASSDEQVFQPQHF	TGTGCCAGCAGTGACGAACAGGTGTTTCAGCCCCAGCATTTT
TRBV5-1	TRBJ2-5	-	-	14	CASSPGTNQETQYF	TGCGCCAGCAGCCCCGGGACGAACCAAGAGACCCAGTACTTC
TRBV7-6	TRBJ2-3	-	-	16	CASSFLIPHGTDTQYF	TGTGCCAGCAGCTTCTTAATACCGCATGGCACAGATACGCAGTATTTT
TRBV5-1	TRBJ2-6	-	-	16	CASSLGRYAGANVLTF	TGCGCCAGCAGCTTGGGACGGTACGCTGGGGCCAACGTCCTGACTTTC
TRBV7-3	TRBJ2-1	TRBD1	-	15	CASSSQQGPYNEQFF	TGTGCCAGCAGCTCTCAACAGGGGCCCTACAATGAGCAGTTCTTC
TRBV9	TRBJ1-3	TRBD1	-	17	CASSVAGTGGEGNTIYF	TGTGCCAGCAGCGTAGCGGGGACAGGGGGCGAAGGAAACACCATATATTTT
TRBV3-1/TRBV3-2	TRBJ1-2	-	-	14	CASSQGEQKDGYTF	TGTGCCAGCAGCCAAGGTGAACAGAAAGATGGCTACACCTTC
TRBV11-1	TRBJ2-4	-	-	13	CASSSYKDNIQYF	TGTGCCAGCAGCTCCTACAAGGACAACATTCAGTACTTC
TRBV3-1/TRBV3-2	TRBJ1-1	TRBD1	-	16	CASSQLRGLGNTEAFF	TGTGCCAGCAGCCAGTTGAGGGGGCTCGGGAACACTGAAGCTTTCTTT